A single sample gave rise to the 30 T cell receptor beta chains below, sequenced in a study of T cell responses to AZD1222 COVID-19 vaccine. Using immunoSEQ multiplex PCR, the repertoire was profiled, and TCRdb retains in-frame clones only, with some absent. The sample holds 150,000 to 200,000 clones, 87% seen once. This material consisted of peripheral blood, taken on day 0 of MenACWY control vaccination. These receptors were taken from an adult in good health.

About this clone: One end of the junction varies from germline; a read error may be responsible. In DNA, the CDR3 is TGTGCTAGCAGCCTTTTTAGCGGGGGGGCATTAGATACGCAGTATTTT. It codes for CASSLFSGGALDTQYF. The chain carries TRBV7-6 and TRBJ2-3; 11 positions match TRBD2. The CDR3 extends over 16 amino acids. Germline V gene lookup returns CDR1 SGHVS and CDR2 FNYEAQ.

The CDR3 here is CASRPPGNYEQYF. The CDR3 DNA follows: TGTGCCAGCAGACCGCCTGGGAACTACGAGCAGTACTTC. The chain employs TRBV12-3 or TRBV12-4 and TRBJ2-7, with D unresolved. The length of the CDR3 is 13 residues. V lost 6 bases and J lost 3, with 12 bases in between.

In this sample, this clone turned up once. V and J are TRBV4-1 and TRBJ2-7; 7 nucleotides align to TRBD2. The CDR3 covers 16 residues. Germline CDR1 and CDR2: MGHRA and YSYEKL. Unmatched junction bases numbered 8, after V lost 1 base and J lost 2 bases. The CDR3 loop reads CASSQAAPSGTYEQYF. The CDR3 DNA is TGCGCCAGCAGCCAAGCTGCCCCTAGCGGTACCTACGAGCAGTACTTC.

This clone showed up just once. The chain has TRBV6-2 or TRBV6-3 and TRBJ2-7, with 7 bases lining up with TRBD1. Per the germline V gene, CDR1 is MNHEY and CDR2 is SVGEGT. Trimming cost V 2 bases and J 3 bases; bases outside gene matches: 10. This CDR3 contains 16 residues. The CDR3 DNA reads TGTGCCAGCAGTTACGGTACAGGGGCAGGGCTCTACGAGCAGTACTTC. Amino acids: CASSYGTGAGLYEQYF.

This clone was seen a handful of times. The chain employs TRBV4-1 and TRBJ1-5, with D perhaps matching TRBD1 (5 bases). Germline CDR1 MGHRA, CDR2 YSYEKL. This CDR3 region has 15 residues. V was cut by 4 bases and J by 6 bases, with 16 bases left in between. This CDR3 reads CASSPGDRWSQPQHF. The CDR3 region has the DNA TGCGCCAGCAGCCCCGGGGACCGTTGGTCTCAGCCCCAGCATTTT.

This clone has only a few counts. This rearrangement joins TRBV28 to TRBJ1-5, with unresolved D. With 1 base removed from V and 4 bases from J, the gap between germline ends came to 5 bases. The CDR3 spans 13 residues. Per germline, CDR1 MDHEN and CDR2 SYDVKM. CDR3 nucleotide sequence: TGTGCCAGCAGTTTATCGACAAATCAGCCCCAGCATTTT. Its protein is CASSLSTNQPQHF. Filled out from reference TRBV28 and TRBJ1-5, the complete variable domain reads DVKVTQSSRYLVKRTGEKVFLECVQDMDHENMFWYRQDPGLGLRLIYFSYDVKMKEKGDIPEGYSVSREKKERFSLILESASTNQTSMYLCASSLSTNQPQHFGDGTRLSIL.

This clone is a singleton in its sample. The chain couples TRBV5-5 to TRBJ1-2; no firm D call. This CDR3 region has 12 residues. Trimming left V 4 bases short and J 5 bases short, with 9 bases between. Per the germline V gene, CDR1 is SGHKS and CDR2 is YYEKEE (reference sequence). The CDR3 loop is CASSLPPYGYTF. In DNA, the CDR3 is TGTGCCAGCAGCCTTCCTCCTTATGGCTACACCTTC. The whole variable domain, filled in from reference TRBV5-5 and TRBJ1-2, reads DAGVTQSPTHLIKTRGQQVTLRCSPISGHKSVSWYQQVLGQGPQFIFQYYEKEERGRGNFPDRFSARQFPNYSSELNVNALLLGDSALYLCASSLPPYGYTFGSGTRLTVV.

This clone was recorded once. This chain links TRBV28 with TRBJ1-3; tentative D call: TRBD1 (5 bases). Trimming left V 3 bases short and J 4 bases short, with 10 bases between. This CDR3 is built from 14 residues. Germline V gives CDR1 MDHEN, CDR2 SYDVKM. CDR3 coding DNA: TGTGCCAGCAGTTTGGCCTGGGGCGGAAACACCATATATTTT. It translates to CASSLAWGGNTIYF.

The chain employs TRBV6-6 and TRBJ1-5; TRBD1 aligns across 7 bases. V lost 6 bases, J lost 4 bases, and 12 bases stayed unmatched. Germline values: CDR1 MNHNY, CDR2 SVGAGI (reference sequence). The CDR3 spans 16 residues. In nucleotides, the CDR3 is TGTGCCAGCAGAGCAGGGGGTGCCGCGGGTAATCAGCCCCAGCATTTT. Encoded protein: CASRAGGAAGNQPQHF.

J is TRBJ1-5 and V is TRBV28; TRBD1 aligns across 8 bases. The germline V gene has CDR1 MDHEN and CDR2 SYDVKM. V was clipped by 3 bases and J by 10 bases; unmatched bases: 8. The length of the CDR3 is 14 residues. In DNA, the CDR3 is TGTGCCAGCAGTTTCTCGACAGGGGACGTTCCCCAGCATTTT. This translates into CASSFSTGDVPQHF.

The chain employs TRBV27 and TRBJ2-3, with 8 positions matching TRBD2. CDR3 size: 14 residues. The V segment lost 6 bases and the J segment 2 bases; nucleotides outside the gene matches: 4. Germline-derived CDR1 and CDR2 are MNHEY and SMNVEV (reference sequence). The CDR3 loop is CASSSGLVTDTQYF. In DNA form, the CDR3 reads TGTGCCAGCAGCTCGGGACTAGTCACAGATACGCAGTATTTT.

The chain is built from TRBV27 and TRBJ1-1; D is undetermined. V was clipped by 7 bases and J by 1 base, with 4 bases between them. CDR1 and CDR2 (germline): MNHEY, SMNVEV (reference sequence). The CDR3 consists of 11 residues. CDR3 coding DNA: TGTGCCAGCATAAAGAACACTGAAGCTTTCTTT. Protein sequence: CASIKNTEAFF.

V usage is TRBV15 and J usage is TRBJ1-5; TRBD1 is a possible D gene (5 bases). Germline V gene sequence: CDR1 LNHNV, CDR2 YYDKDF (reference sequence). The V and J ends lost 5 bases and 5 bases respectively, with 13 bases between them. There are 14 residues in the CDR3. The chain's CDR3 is CATSHRGVDQPQHF. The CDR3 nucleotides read TGTGCCACCAGCCACCGGGGGGTGGATCAGCCCCAGCATTTT. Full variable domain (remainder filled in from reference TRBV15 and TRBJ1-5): DAMVIQNPRYQVTQFGKPVTLSCSQTLNHNVMYWYQQKSSQAPKLLFHYYDKDFNNEADTPDNFQSRRPNTSFCFLDIRSPGLGDTAMYLCATSHRGVDQPQHFGDGTRLSIL.

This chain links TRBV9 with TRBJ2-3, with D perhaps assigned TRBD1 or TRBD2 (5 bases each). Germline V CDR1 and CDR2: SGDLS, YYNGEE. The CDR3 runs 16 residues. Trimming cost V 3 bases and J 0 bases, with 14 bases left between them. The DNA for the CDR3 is TGTGCCAGCAGCGAGGGGACGGCCTCTAGCACAGATACGCAGTATTTT. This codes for CASSEGTASSTDTQYF.

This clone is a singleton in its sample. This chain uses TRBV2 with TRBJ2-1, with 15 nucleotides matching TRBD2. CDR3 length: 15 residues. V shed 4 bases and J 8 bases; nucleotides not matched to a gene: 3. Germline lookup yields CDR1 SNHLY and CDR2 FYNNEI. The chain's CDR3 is CASSVGLAGGDEQFF. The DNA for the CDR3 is TGTGCCAGCAGTGTTGGACTAGCGGGGGGGGATGAGCAGTTCTTC.

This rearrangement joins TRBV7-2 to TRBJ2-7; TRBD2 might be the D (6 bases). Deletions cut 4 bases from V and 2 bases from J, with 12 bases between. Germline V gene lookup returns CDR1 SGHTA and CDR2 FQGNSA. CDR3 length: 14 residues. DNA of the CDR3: TGTGCCAGCAGCTCCGGGACTGATACCTACGAGCAGTACTTC. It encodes CASSSGTDTYEQYF.

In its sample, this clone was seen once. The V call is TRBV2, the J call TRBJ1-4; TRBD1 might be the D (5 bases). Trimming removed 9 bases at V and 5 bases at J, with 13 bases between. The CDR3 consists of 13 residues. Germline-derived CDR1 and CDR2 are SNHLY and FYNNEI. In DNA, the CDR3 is TGTGCCAGACGTCGGCGGGACAATGAAAAACTGTTTTTT. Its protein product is CARRRRDNEKLFF.

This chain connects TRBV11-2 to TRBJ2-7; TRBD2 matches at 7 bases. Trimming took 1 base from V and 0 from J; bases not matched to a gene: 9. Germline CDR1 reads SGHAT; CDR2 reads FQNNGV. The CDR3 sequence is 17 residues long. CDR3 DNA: TGTGCCAGCAGCTTAGGGAGCGGGGCAAAGAGCTCCTACGAGCAGTACTTC. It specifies CASSLGSGAKSSYEQYF.

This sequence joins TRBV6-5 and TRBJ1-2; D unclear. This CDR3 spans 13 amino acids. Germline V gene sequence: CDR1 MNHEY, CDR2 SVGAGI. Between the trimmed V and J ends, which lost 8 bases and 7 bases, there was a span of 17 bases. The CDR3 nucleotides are TGTGCCAGCGGGTTGAGTGCCTTCGTTGGCTACACCTTC. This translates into CASGLSAFVGYTF.

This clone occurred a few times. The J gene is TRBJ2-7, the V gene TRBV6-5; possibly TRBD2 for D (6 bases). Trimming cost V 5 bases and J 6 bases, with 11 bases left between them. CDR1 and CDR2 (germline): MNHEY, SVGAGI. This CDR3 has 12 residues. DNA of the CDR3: TGTGCCAGCAGTATATTCGGGGGCGAGCAGTACTTC. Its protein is CASSIFGGEQYF.

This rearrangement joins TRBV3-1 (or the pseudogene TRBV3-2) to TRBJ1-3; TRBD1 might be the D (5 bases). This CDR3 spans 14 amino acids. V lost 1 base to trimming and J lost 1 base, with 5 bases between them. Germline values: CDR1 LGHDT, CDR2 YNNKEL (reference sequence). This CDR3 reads CASSQAGSGNTIYF. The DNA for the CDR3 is TGTGCCAGCAGCCAAGCAGGGTCTGGAAACACCATATATTTT.

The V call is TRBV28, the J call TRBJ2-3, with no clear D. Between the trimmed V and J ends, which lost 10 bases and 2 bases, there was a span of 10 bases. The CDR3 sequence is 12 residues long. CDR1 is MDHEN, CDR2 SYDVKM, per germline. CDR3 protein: CATQTLTDTQYF. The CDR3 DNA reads TGTGCCACCCAGACCCTCACAGATACGCAGTATTTT.

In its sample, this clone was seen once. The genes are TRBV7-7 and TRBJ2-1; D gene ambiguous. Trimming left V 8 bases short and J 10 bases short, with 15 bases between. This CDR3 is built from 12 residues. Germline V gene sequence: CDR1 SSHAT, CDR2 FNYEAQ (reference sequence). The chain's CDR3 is CASAEPAGEQFF. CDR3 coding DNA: TGTGCCAGCGCCGAACCCGCAGGCGAGCAGTTCTTC.

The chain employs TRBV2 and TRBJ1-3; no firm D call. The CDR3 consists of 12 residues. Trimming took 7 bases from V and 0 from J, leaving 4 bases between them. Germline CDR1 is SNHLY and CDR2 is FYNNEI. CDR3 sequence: CASISSGNTIYF. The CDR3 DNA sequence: TGTGCCAGCATTAGCTCTGGAAACACCATATATTTT.

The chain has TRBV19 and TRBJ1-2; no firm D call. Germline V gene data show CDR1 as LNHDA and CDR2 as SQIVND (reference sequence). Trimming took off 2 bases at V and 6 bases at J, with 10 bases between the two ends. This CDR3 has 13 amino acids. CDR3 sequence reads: CASSIMAGDGYTF. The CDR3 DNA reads TGTGCCAGTAGTATAATGGCTGGGGATGGCTACACCTTC. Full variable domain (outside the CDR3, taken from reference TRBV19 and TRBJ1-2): DGGITQSPKYLFRKEGQNVTLSCEQNLNHDAMYWYRQDPGQGLRLIYYSQIVNDFQKGDIAEGYSVSREKKESFPLTVTSAQKNPTAFYLCASSIMAGDGYTFGSGTRLTVV.

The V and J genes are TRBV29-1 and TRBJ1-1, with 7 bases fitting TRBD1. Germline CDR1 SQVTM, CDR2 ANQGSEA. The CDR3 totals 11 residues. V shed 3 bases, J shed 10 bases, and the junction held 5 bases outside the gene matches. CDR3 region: CSVETGRAAFF. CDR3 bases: TGCAGCGTTGAGACAGGGAGGGCAGCTTTCTTT.

DNA for the CDR3: TGTGCCAGCAGCGCGGGAGGGCCTAACAATGAGCAGTTCTTC. It is translated as CASSAGGPNNEQFF. The chain recombines TRBV9 with TRBJ2-1; TRBD2 aligns across 8 bases. This CDR3 region has 14 residues. CDR1 and CDR2 from the germline V gene are SGDLS and YYNGEE. With V trimmed by 3 bases and J by 5 bases, 4 bases remained unmatched.

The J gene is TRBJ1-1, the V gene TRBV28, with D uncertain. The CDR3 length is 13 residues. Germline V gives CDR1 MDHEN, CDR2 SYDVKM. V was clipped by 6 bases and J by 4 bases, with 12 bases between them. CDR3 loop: CASSLGGGTEAFF. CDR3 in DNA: TGTGCCAGCAGCCTGGGAGGAGGCACTGAAGCTTTCTTT.

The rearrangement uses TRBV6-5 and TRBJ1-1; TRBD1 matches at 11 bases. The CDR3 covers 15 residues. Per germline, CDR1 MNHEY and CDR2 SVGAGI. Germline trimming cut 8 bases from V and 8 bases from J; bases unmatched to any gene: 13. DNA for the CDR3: TGTGCCAGCGCCTCCGGGACAGGGGGTTGGGGGGAAGCTTTCTTT. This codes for CASASGTGGWGEAFF.

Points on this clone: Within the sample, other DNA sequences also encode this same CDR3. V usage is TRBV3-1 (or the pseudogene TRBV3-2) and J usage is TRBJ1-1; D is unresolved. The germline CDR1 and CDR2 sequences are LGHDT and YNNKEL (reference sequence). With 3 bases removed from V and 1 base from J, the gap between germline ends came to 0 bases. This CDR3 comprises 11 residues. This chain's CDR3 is CASSQNTEAFF. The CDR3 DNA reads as TGTGCCAGCAGCCAGAACACTGAAGCTTTCTTT.